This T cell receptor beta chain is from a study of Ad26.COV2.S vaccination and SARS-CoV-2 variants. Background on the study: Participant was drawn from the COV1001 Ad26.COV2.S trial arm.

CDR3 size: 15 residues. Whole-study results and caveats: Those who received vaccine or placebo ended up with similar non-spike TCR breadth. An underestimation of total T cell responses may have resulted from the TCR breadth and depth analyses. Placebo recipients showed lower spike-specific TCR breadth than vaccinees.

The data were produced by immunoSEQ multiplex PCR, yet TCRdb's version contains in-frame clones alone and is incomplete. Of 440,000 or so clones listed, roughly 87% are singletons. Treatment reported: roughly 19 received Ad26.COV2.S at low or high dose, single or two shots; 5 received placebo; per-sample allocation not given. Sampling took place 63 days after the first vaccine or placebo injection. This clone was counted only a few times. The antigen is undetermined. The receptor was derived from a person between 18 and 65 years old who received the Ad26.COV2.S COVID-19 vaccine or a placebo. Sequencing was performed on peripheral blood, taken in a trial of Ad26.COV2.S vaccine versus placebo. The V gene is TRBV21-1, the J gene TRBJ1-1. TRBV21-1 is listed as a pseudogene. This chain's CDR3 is CASSMKSGGDGSRFF. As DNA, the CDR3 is TGTGCCAGCAGCATGAAGTCGGGCGGAGATGGTAGTCGGTTCTTT.